The clone carrying this TCR beta chain was recorded many times. The antigen remains undetermined. These data belong to a study of T cells after posttransplantation cyclophosphamide. V shed 4 bases and J 0 bases; nucleotides not matched to a gene: 5. Germline V gene data show CDR1 as MNHNS and CDR2 as SASEGT. The CDR3 has 15 amino acids. TCRdb keeps only in-frame clones here, not all; method: immunoSEQ multiplex PCR. Listed for the sample are about 40,000 clones, none seen a single time. General study results and limits: After PTCy, TRB diversity resembled that of CNI/methotrexate controls.

This related bone marrow graft donor gave peripheral blood on the day of marrow donation. The clonotype comes from a woman aged 45-65 years in good health and a related stem cell transplant donor. The sequencing sample was made of PBMCs. V and J are TRBV6-1 and TRBJ2-7; 8 positions match TRBD1. CDR3 DNA: TGTGCCAGCAGTGCCGGACAGGGACCCTCCTACGAGCAGTACTTC. Translated: CASSAGQGPSYEQYF.